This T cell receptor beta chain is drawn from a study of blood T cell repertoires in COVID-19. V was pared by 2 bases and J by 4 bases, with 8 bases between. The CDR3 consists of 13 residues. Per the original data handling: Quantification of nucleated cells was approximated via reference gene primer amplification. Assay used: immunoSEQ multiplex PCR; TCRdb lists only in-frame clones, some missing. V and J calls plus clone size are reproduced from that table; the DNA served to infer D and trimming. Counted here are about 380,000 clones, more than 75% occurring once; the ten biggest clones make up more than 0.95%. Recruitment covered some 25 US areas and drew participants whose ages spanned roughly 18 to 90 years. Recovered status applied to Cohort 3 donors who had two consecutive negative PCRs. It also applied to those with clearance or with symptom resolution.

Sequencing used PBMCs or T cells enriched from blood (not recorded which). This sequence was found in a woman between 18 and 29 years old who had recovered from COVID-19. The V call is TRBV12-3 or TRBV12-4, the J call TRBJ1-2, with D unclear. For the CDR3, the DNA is TGTGCCAGCAGTTTAAGCGTATCCTATGGCTACACCTTC. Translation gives CASSLSVSYGYTF.